This passage covers 23 T cell receptor beta chains from one sample sequenced in a study of control samples from healthy donors and cancer patients. Repertoires were generated with immunoSEQ multiplex PCR, while TCRdb's copy carries only in-frame clones and drops some. The sample holds 100,000 to 150,000 clones, approximately 90% seen once. Source material: blood. Receptors were obtained from a man younger than 35 in good health.

The genes are TRBV12-5 and TRBJ2-4; 8 nucleotides match TRBD2. The CDR3 has 19 amino acids. CDR1 and CDR2 from the germline V gene are LGHNT and FRNRAP. The V segment lost 5 bases and the J segment 0 bases; nucleotides outside the gene matches: 15. The CDR3 loop reads CASGPLGTRSPLAKNIQYF. CDR3 bases: TGTGCTAGTGGTCCCCTCGGGACTAGGAGTCCTCTAGCCAAAAACATTCAGTACTTC.

The V call is TRBV23-1, the J call TRBJ1-2; D uncertain. TRBV23-1 is reported as an ORF; its role is uncertain. This CDR3 is built from 14 residues. V dropped 0 bases and J dropped 0 bases, with 5 bases sitting between them. CDR3 region: CASSQSWANYGYTF. The CDR3 region has the DNA TGCGCCAGCAGTCAATCATGGGCTAACTATGGCTACACCTTC.

The J gene is TRBJ1-2, the V gene TRBV6-6; D unclear. Germline V gene sequence: CDR1 MNHNY, CDR2 SVGAGI (reference sequence). The CDR3 is 14 amino acids. Trimming left V 0 bases short and J 8 bases short, with 13 bases between. The DNA for the CDR3 is TGTGCCAGCAGTTACTCGAACGGATGGAACGGCTACACCTTC. Protein: CASSYSNGWNGYTF.

V usage is TRBV5-1 and J usage is TRBJ2-5; maybe TRBD1 (5 bases). This CDR3 has 14 residues. Germline assignment: CDR1 SGHRS and CDR2 YFSETQ. The ends were cut back, 4 bases at V and 5 bases at J, with 15 bases in the middle. CDR3 residues: CASSQGSFKETQYF. The CDR3 DNA is TGCGCCAGCAGCCAGGGATCGTTCAAGGAGACCCAGTACTTC.

V usage is TRBV3-1 (or the pseudogene TRBV3-2) and J usage is TRBJ2-3; 12 nucleotides match TRBD2. Germline CDR1 LGHDT, CDR2 YNNKEL (reference sequence). The CDR3 is 16 amino acids. V shed 2 bases and J 2 bases; nucleotides not matched to a gene: 2. In DNA form, the CDR3 reads TGTGCCAGCAGCCAAACTAGCGGGGGGATCACAGATACGCAGTATTTT. This translates into CASSQTSGGITDTQYF.

The chain carries TRBV24-1 and TRBJ2-3, with 7 bases lining up with TRBD1. CDR1 and CDR2 from the germline V gene are KGHDR and SFDVKD. J lost 0 bases, V lost 2 bases, and 4 bases had no gene match. The CDR3 covers 16 residues. CDR3 sequence (DNA): TGTGCCACCAGTGATTCAGGGGGTGATAGCACAGATACGCAGTATTTT. It encodes CATSDSGGDSTDTQYF.

A single count supports this clone. The chain joins TRBV25-1 to TRBJ1-5, with D possibly being TRBD1 (6 bases). The CDR3 runs 15 residues. The V gene's germline CDR1 is MGHDK and CDR2 SYGVNS. V was pared by 3 bases and J by 0 bases, with 9 bases between. CDR3 nucleotides: TGTGCCAGCAGTGATAAGGGGGATAGCAATCAGCCCCAGCATTTT. Its protein product is CASSDKGDSNQPQHF.

This clone has just one count. The chain links TRBV5-1 to TRBJ2-1, with a possible D match to TRBD1 (6 bases). This CDR3 is 15 amino acids long. CDR1 and CDR2 from the germline V gene are SGHRS and YFSETQ. Trimming took 3 bases from V and 3 from J, leaving 13 bases between them. The CDR3 DNA reads TGCGCCAGCAGCTGGGGGCTGGCTGACTACAATGAGCAGTTCTTC. It encodes CASSWGLADYNEQFF.

The chain joins TRBV18 to TRBJ1-2; D unclear. The V end was cut by 6 bases, the J end by 8 bases, with 22 bases between. This CDR3 contains 15 residues. Germline CDR1 and CDR2: KGHSH and LQKENI. The CDR3 loop reads CASSTGATPLGGYTF. In DNA form, the CDR3 reads TGTGCCAGCTCGACCGGCGCAACCCCTTTAGGGGGCTACACCTTC. Supplemented by reference TRBV18 and TRBJ1-2, the full variable domain reads NAGVMQNPRHLVRRRGQEARLRCSPMKGHSHVYWYRQLPEEGLKFMVYLQKENIIDESGMPKERFSAEFPKEGPSILRIQQVVRGDSAAYFCASSTGATPLGGYTFGSGTRLTVV.

V usage is TRBV4-2 and J usage is TRBJ2-6; 8 nucleotides line up with TRBD1. The CDR3 runs to 18 residues. Germline CDR1 is LGHNA and CDR2 is YNFKEQ. V was pared by 0 bases and J by 4 bases, with 8 bases of the junction left unmatched. The CDR3 is CASSQDPGGAEGANVLTF. CDR3 in DNA: TGTGCCAGCAGCCAAGATCCAGGGGGCGCGGAAGGGGCCAACGTCCTGACTTTC.

This rearrangement joins TRBV7-9 to TRBJ2-7, with 10 bases identical to TRBD1. V lost 4 bases to trimming and J lost 0 bases; unmatched junction nucleotides: 9. From germline, CDR1 is SEHNR and CDR2 FQNEAQ (reference sequence). CDR3 length: 17 amino acids. CDR3 nucleotides: TGTGCCAGCAGCTCGTCCCCGGGACAGGGGCGCTCCTACGAGCAGTACTTC. Its protein is CASSSSPGQGRSYEQYF.

The J gene is TRBJ1-6, the V gene TRBV4-1; D remains unclear. CDR1 is MGHRA, CDR2 YSYEKL, per germline. V lost 2 bases to trimming and J lost 12 bases, with 5 bases between them. CDR3 length: 11 residues. The CDR3 nucleotides read TGCGCCAGCAGCCAACCGGGACCCCTCCACTTT. This gives the protein CASSQPGPLHF.

J is TRBJ2-2 and V is TRBV5-1; 7 nucleotides match TRBD1. CDR1 and CDR2 from the germline V gene are SGHRS and YFSETQ. The CDR3 contains 15 residues. V lost 6 bases and J lost 8; bases outside the gene matches: 13. In nucleotides, the CDR3 is TGCGCCAGCAATATTGCGACAGGGTCCCCGGGGGAGCTGTTTTTT. As protein: CASNIATGSPGELFF. Full variable domain (remainder filled in from reference TRBV5-1 and TRBJ2-2): KAGVTQTPRYLIKTRGQQVTLSCSPISGHRSVSWYQQTPGQGLQFLFEYFSETQRNKGNFPGRFSGRQFSNSRSEMNVSTLELGDSALYLCASNIATGSPGELFFGEGSRLTVL.

The table lists this clone with a few counts. This chain joins TRBV24-1 and TRBJ1-1; no clear D gene. V was cut by 0 bases and J by 6 bases, with 13 bases left in between. In germline, CDR1 is KGHDR, CDR2 SFDVKD. There are 15 residues in the CDR3. The CDR3: CATSDLVGEQPEAFF. CDR3 DNA: TGTGCCACCAGTGATTTGGTTGGGGAGCAGCCTGAAGCTTTCTTT.

The chain recombines TRBV3-1 (or the pseudogene TRBV3-2) with TRBJ2-1, with a tentative D call TRBD2 (6 bases). Germline loops: CDR1 LGHDT, CDR2 YNNKEL (reference sequence). V was trimmed by 3 bases and J by 0 bases, leaving 9 bases between them. The CDR3 covers 15 residues. The CDR3 nucleotides are TGTGCCAGCAGCCACCTTAGCGGCTCCTACAATGAGCAGTTCTTC. Translation: CASSHLSGSYNEQFF.

This chain joins TRBV11-2 and TRBJ1-1; D gene ambiguous. The CDR3 spans 13 residues. Germline CDR1 and CDR2: SGHAT and FQNNGV. V was cut by 10 bases and J by 0 bases, with 12 bases left in between. The CDR3 spells CAIYDWMNTEAFF. The CDR3 DNA reads TGTGCCATCTATGATTGGATGAACACTGAAGCTTTCTTT.

The V call is TRBV6-5, the J call TRBJ1-1, with D unclear. V lost 5 bases, J lost 1 base, and 8 bases lay in between. The CDR3 loop spans 13 amino acids. CDR1 MNHEY and CDR2 SVGAGI come from the germline V gene. Here the CDR3 reads CASSQQRNTEAFF. CDR3 coding DNA: TGTGCCAGCAGTCAACAGAGGAACACTGAAGCTTTCTTT.

This clone has a handful of counts. This chain connects TRBV6-4 to TRBJ2-2; D might be TRBD1 (6 bases). Germline V lookup: CDR1 MRHNA, CDR2 SNTAGT. Trimming took off 4 bases at V and 3 bases at J, with 9 bases between the two ends. The CDR3 extends over 14 amino acids. In DNA form, the CDR3 reads TGTGCCAGCAGTGCAGGGGATGACACCGGGGAGCTGTTTTTT. As protein: CASSAGDDTGELFF.

The chain recombines TRBV9 with TRBJ1-4; D gene unclear. The CDR3 has 15 amino acids. The V and J ends lost 3 bases and 2 bases respectively, with 11 bases between them. The germline V gene has CDR1 SGDLS and CDR2 YYNGEE. The CDR3 is CASSAWEATNEKLFF. The CDR3 bases are TGTGCCAGCAGCGCTTGGGAGGCCACTAATGAAAAACTGTTTTTT. The variable domain in full, completed from reference TRBV9 and TRBJ1-4, reads DSGVTQTPKHLITATGQRVTLRCSPRSGDLSVYWYQQSLDQGLQFLIQYYNGEERAKGNILERFSAQQFPDLHSELNLSSLELGDSALYFCASSAWEATNEKLFFGSGTQLSVL.

The chain carries TRBV20-1 and TRBJ1-2; D is undetermined. V lost 7 bases to trimming and J lost 4 bases, with 10 bases between them. The CDR3 consists of 11 residues. Germline V gene lookup returns CDR1 DFQATT and CDR2 SNEGSKA (reference sequence). The DNA of the CDR3 is TGCAGTGTATATGGCGGCTATGGCTACACCTTC. This encodes CSVYGGYGYTF.

V and J are TRBV5-6 and TRBJ1-2; no clear D. There are 15 residues in the CDR3. V shed 3 bases and J shed 4 bases, with 16 bases lying between them. CDR1 SGHDT and CDR2 YYEEEE come from the germline V gene. The CDR3 protein is CASSSLINSPYGYTF. In DNA, the CDR3 is TGTGCCAGCAGCTCGCTGATTAACAGCCCCTATGGCTACACCTTC.

V and J are TRBV16 and TRBJ1-1; 8 bases fit TRBD1. Germline V gives CDR1 KGHSY, CDR2 FQNENV. CDR3 length equals 16 residues. Trimming at V came to 4 bases and at J to 3 bases, leaving 10 bases not matched to a gene. Written as DNA, the CDR3 is TGTGCCAGCAGCCGGTCGACAGGGGAGGGGTACACTGAAGCTTTCTTT. Protein sequence: CASSRSTGEGYTEAFF.

This clone showed up just a few times. The V gene is TRBV7-9, the J gene TRBJ1-2; the match to TRBD1 covers 7 bases. Germline-derived CDR1 and CDR2 are SEHNR and FQNEAQ (reference sequence). This CDR3 is built from 15 residues. V lost 1 base, J lost 2 bases, and 4 bases stayed unmatched. The CDR3 protein is CASSLGTGENYGYTF. CDR3 bases: TGTGCCAGCAGCTTAGGGACAGGTGAAAACTATGGCTACACCTTC.